The rows below give T cell receptor beta chains drawn from one sample of a study of T cell responses to AZD1222 COVID-19 vaccine. The protocol was immunoSEQ multiplex PCR, while the TCRdb copy is restricted to in-frame clones and leaves out a portion. The sample shows some 150,000 clones, around nine tenths of them seen only once. The sequencing used peripheral blood, collected on day 0 of AZD1222 vaccination. The receptor set was obtained from an adult in good health. Both conserved end residues are part of each CDR3. D genes are given only for firm matches. Some rows mark clone size as missing; the rest say once, few, many or name a class of expanded clone.

j_call | cdr3_length | v_call | clone_size | d_call | cdr3_aa | cdr3_nt
TRBJ2-1 | 16 | TRBV7-3 | NA | TRBD2 | CASSLFGGLAGVQQFF | TGTGCCAGCAGCTTATTCGGGGGACTAGCGGGAGTGCAGCAGTTCTTC
TRBJ1-1 | 13 | TRBV7-6 | NA | NA | CASSSRVNTEAFF | TGTGCCAGCAGCTCCAGGGTGAACACTGAAGCTTTCTTT
TRBJ1-3 | 13 | TRBV30 | NA | NA | CAWSKTGGNTIYF | TGTGCCTGGAGCAAGACGGGTGGAAACACCATATATTTT
TRBJ1-3 | 16 | TRBV7-2 | NA | TRBD1 | CASSLGRGTARGTIYF | TGTGCCAGCAGCTTAGGAAGGGGGACAGCTCGCGGCACCATATATTTT
TRBJ2-1 | 11 | TRBV27 | NA | NA | CASSFYNEQFF | TGTGCCAGCAGTTTCTACAATGAGCAGTTCTTC
TRBJ2-3 | 16 | TRBV7-3 | NA | TRBD2 | CASSLTSGRNTDTQYF | TGTGCCAGCAGCTTAACTAGCGGGAGGAACACAGATACGCAGTATTTT
TRBJ2-7 | 15 | TRBV4-2 | NA | NA | CASSQEGTSAYEQYF | TGTGCCAGCAGCCAAGAGGGGACTTCCGCCTACGAGCAGTACTTC
TRBJ1-3 | 17 | TRBV4-3 | NA | NA | CASSQALTGRSGNTIYF | TGCGCCAGCAGCCAGGCTCTAACGGGGAGGTCTGGAAACACCATATATTTT
TRBJ2-1 | 13 | TRBV5-4 | NA | NA | CASSRPPNNEQFF | TGTGCCAGCAGCCGTCCGCCCAACAATGAGCAGTTCTTC
TRBJ1-1 | 14 | TRBV4-3 | NA | NA | CASSQDTVTRGAFF | TGCGCCAGCAGCCAAGATACGGTGACACGAGGGGCTTTCTTT
TRBJ2-7 | 15 | TRBV7-2 | many | TRBD2 | CASSVAGYYSYEQYF | TGTGCCAGCAGCGTAGCGGGGTACTACTCCTACGAGCAGTACTTC
TRBJ2-2 | 14 | TRBV2 | NA | NA | CASRARVSGWELFF | TGTGCCAGCAGGGCTAGGGTCTCCGGGTGGGAGCTGTTTTTT
TRBJ1-1 | 16 | TRBV7-3 | NA | TRBD1 | CASRQTGTGLHTEAFF | TGTGCCAGCAGGCAAACCGGGACAGGGCTCCACACTGAAGCTTTCTTT
TRBJ2-7 | 12 | TRBV7-9 | NA | NA | CASSSVVYEQYF | TGTGCCAGCAGCTCAGTAGTGTACGAGCAGTACTTC
TRBJ1-1 | 15 | TRBV11-3 | NA | NA | CASSLGGGVNTEAFF | TGTGCCAGCAGCTTAGGTGGAGGGGTGAACACTGAAGCTTTCTTT
TRBJ2-3 | 15 | TRBV11-1 | NA | TRBD2 | CASGTSGGAVYTQYF | TGTGCCAGCGGGACTAGCGGGGGGGCCGTATATACGCAGTATTTT
TRBJ2-2 | 15 | TRBV9 | NA | NA | CASSVAGMNTGELFF | TGTGCCAGCAGCGTAGCAGGCATGAACACCGGGGAGCTGTTTTTT
TRBJ2-7 | 14 | TRBV7-9 | NA | NA | CASSLGRGTSEQYF | TGTGCCAGCAGCTTGGGCAGGGGTACTAGCGAGCAGTACTTC
TRBJ1-2 | 16 | TRBV6-5 | NA | TRBD1 | CASSYARQGGNYGYTF | TGTGCCAGCAGTTACGCCCGACAGGGAGGTAACTATGGCTACACCTTC
TRBJ2-7 | 15 | TRBV9 | NA | TRBD2 | CASSPRLAGVGEQYF | TGTGCCAGCAGCCCCCGACTAGCGGGAGTGGGCGAGCAGTACTTC
TRBJ1-4 | 14 | TRBV4-3 | NA | NA | CASSQDRYGEKLFF | TGCGCCAGCAGCCAAGACAGGTACGGCGAAAAACTGTTTTTT
TRBJ1-1 | 17 | TRBV18 | NA | TRBD1 | CASSPTGIDPLNTEAFF | TGTGCCAGCTCACCGACAGGGATAGACCCGTTGAACACTGAAGCTTTCTTT
TRBJ1-4 | 13 | TRBV5-4 | many | NA | CASSLNREEKLFF | TGTGCCAGCAGCTTGAATCGGGAAGAAAAACTGTTTTTT
TRBJ2-3 | 14 | TRBV7-3 | NA | NA | CASTFGGPADTQYF | TGTGCCAGCACCTTTGGAGGGCCGGCAGATACGCAGTATTTT
TRBJ2-5 | 14 | TRBV7-2 | NA | NA | CASSLDLYQETQYF | TGTGCCAGCAGCTTAGACCTGTACCAAGAGACCCAGTACTTC
TRBJ2-1 | 16 | TRBV11-2 | NA | NA | CASSLAGPFAYNEQFF | TGTGCCAGCAGCTTAGCCGGCCCTTTTGCCTACAATGAGCAGTTCTTC
TRBJ2-2 | 15 | TRBV3-1/TRBV3-2 | NA | TRBD2 | CASSPRAGATGELFF | TGTGCCAGCAGTCCCAGAGCGGGAGCCACCGGGGAGCTGTTTTTT
TRBJ2-7 | 15 | TRBV7-8 | NA | NA | CASSFLTTEIYEQYF | TGTGCCAGCAGCTTTCTGACGACAGAAATCTACGAGCAGTACTTC
TRBJ1-2 | 14 | TRBV4-2 | NA | NA | CASSQEETLGGYTF | TGTGCCAGCAGCCAAGAGGAAACTTTGGGCGGCTACACCTTC
TRBJ2-2 | 16 | TRBV11-2 | NA | TRBD2 | CASSSRTSGSTGELFF | TGTGCCAGCAGCTCCCGGACTAGCGGGAGTACCGGGGAGCTGTTTTTT
TRBJ2-7 | 13 | TRBV20-1 | NA | NA | CSASRQTYYEQYF | TGCAGTGCTAGTCGCCAGACATACTACGAGCAGTACTTC
TRBJ2-1 | 14 | TRBV14 | NA | NA | CASSQIFRRDEQFF | TGTGCCAGCAGCCAAATATTCAGGAGGGACGAGCAGTTCTTC